This TCR beta chain is drawn from a study of regulatory T cells in long-lasting Graves disease. For TCR beta, libraries came from iRepertoire HTBI primers and Arm-PCR of CDR3 regions. TCRdb processed the multiplex PCR reads anew with MiXCR; each CDR3 protein has one entry. The table lists 450,000 to 500,000 distinct CDR3 sequences, 15% to 20% of them singletons. This CDR3 spans 16 amino acids. Germline CDR1 reads SNHLY; CDR2 reads FYNNEI. Deletions cut 7 bases from V and 0 bases from J, with 17 bases between. Time point noted: newly diagnosed GD, antithyroid drugs for less than 3 months. PBMC RNA served as the TCR library source. This clonotype was seen at least ten times. In addition, the sample was reused for a study of T cells in Graves' hyperthyroidism and ophthalmopathy.

The sequence came from a middle-aged man with Graves disease. The source material was peripheral blood mononuclear cells (PBMCs), sampled at new diagnosis, from a patient treated with antithyroid drugs. The chain carries TRBV2 and TRBJ2-3; D perhaps matches TRBD2 (6 bases). The CDR3 nucleotides are TGTGCCAGCAAACCCGGAGGGGCCGCTAGCACAGATACGCAGTATTTT. Amino acid sequence: CASKPGGAASTDTQYF.